Listed here are 19 T cell receptor beta chains from one sample, sequenced in a study of T cells in Graves' hyperthyroidism and ophthalmopathy. Researchers amplified the TCR beta CDR3 regions from RNA transcripts. HTBI primers were employed in a first-round RT-PCR of the TCR CDR3. Via MiXCR, TCRdb re-called the multiplex PCR reads, giving one row per CDR3 protein. This table holds 750,000 to 950,000 distinct CDR3 sequences, 35% to 40% found once. Sequencing was done on a sample of blood. These TCRs come from a man aged 18 to 29 with Graves' hyperthyroidism.

This clonotype turned up a few times. The rearrangement joins TRBV7-9 to TRBJ2-2; D is unresolved. The CDR3 length is 13 residues. V lost 7 bases, J lost 2 bases, and 8 bases lay in between. Germline values: CDR1 SEHNR, CDR2 FQNEAQ (reference sequence). CDR3 sequence reads: CASTGYNTGELFF. CDR3 coding DNA: TGTGCCAGCACTGGCTACAACACCGGGGAGCTGTTTTTT.

With respect to this clonotype: Relative to the germline gene, one junction end is altered; a read error may explain this. The chain couples TRBV2 to TRBJ2-5, with 7 bases aligning to TRBD2. Germline V gives CDR1 SNHLY, CDR2 FYNNEI. This CDR3 is built from 15 residues. The CDR3 loop is CAGSLGAGMKETLYF. The CDR3 DNA sequence: TGTGCCGGCAGCTTGGGAGCGGGGATGAAAGAGACCCTGTACTTC.

This clonotype was detected ten times or more. V gene TRBV29-1 combines with J gene TRBJ2-2, with a weak D call TRBD2 (5 bases). Germline loops: CDR1 SQVTM, CDR2 ANQGSEA. Trimming took off 4 bases at V and 2 bases at J, with 11 bases between the two ends. The CDR3 covers 14 residues. The CDR3 sequence is CSVGQGLNTGELFF. In DNA form, the CDR3 reads TGCAGCGTTGGCCAAGGACTTAACACCGGGGAGCTGTTTTTT.

This clonotype has a single count. The chain uses TRBV29-1 and TRBJ2-2; D assignment may be TRBD1 or TRBD2 (7 bases each). This CDR3 region has 20 residues. Trimming left V 2 bases short and J 4 bases short, with 29 bases between. Germline V gives CDR1 SQVTM, CDR2 ANQGSEA. The CDR3 is CSVEPKAGQKTSSTTGELFF. DNA of the CDR3: TGCAGCGTTGAACCGAAAGCGGGACAGAAGACTAGCTCCACCACCGGGGAGCTGTTTTTT.

This rearrangement joins TRBV24-1 to TRBJ1-2; unclear D gene. Germline CDR1 and CDR2: KGHDR and SFDVKD. With 5 bases removed from V and 3 bases from J, the gap between germline ends came to 12 bases. The CDR3 spans 14 residues. The CDR3 sequence is CATSVPNGDYGYTF. CDR3 nucleotide sequence: TGTGCCACCAGTGTCCCCAACGGGGACTATGGCTACACCTTC.

The rearrangement joins TRBV10-3 to TRBJ2-2; TRBD2 matches at 9 bases. There are 13 residues in the CDR3. CDR1 and CDR2 (germline): ENHRY, SYGVKD. The trim removed 7 bases at V and 8 bases at J, leaving 5 bases unmatched. CDR3 loop: CAITSGVTGELFF. The CDR3 DNA reads TGTGCCATCACTAGCGGGGTGACTGGGGAGCTGTTTTTT.

This clonotype has just a few counts. This chain links TRBV7-2 with TRBJ2-7; D possibly corresponds to TRBD2 (5 bases). Germline CDR1 and CDR2: SGHTA and FQGNSA. This CDR3 has 15 residues. Trimming removed 5 bases from V and 1 base from J, with 15 bases in between. CDR3 in DNA: TGTGCCAGCAGCCCGACCGGACTTAATTCCTACGAGCAGTACTTC. Translation gives CASSPTGLNSYEQYF.

The chain recombines TRBV5-1 with TRBJ2-3, with no clear D. Deletions cut 0 bases from V and 4 bases from J, with 6 bases between. The CDR3 runs 13 residues. Germline assignment: CDR1 SGHRS and CDR2 YFSETQ. For the CDR3, the DNA is TGCGCCAGCAGCTTGGATCGACCAGATACGCAGTATTTT. Encoded protein: CASSLDRPDTQYF.

V gene TRBV15 combines with J gene TRBJ1-5; D call uncertain. V shed 3 bases and J shed 6 bases, with 21 bases lying between them. Per germline, CDR1 LNHNV and CDR2 YYDKDF (reference sequence). The CDR3 consists of 17 residues. The CDR3 spells CATSSTDRARLSQPQHF. The CDR3 DNA follows: TGTGCCACCAGCAGCACGGACCGGGCTCGTCTGAGTCAGCCCCAGCATTTT.

This clonotype showed up just once. CDR3 coding DNA: TGTGCCAGCAGCGACGGGGGGGGGGATAATTCACCCCTCCACTTT. Protein sequence: CASSDGGGDNSPLHF. V gene TRBV2 combines with J gene TRBJ1-6; weak D call: TRBD1 (5 bases). Germline V gene sequence: CDR1 SNHLY, CDR2 FYNNEI. V lost 6 bases, J lost 5 bases, and 14 bases lay in between. The CDR3 has 15 amino acids.

This clonotype was counted once. This chain connects TRBV6-5 to TRBJ2-3; D gene uncertain. The CDR3 contains 13 residues. In germline, CDR1 is MNHEY, CDR2 SVGAGI. V lost 6 bases and J 6 bases, leaving 13 bases between the germline ends. The CDR3 protein is CASRRYPRDTQYF. CDR3 in DNA: TGTGCCAGCAGACGGTACCCACGGGATACGCAGTATTTT.

There are a few counts of this clonotype. The chain joins TRBV5-6 to TRBJ1-6, with D maybe TRBD1 (5 bases). The CDR3 spans 17 residues. Per germline, CDR1 SGHDT and CDR2 YYEEEE. V was pared by 3 bases and J by 5 bases, with 18 bases between. The CDR3 sequence is CASSSGVRGDDNSPLHF. In DNA form, the CDR3 reads TGTGCCAGCAGCTCCGGTGTTCGGGGCGACGATAATTCACCCCTCCACTTT.

This clonotype was recorded at least ten times. J is TRBJ2-7 and V is TRBV5-1; TRBD1 agrees at 10 bases. Trimming cost V 7 bases and J 5 bases; bases outside gene matches: 12. Germline-derived CDR1 and CDR2 are SGHRS and YFSETQ. This CDR3 comprises 15 residues. The CDR3 protein is CASGPVGTGVDEQYF. In nucleotides, the CDR3 is TGCGCCAGCGGGCCCGTCGGGACAGGGGTGGACGAGCAGTACTTC.

The chain carries TRBV19 and TRBJ1-3, with D unclear. Trimming cost V 8 bases and J 1 base, with 9 bases left between them. Per the germline V gene, CDR1 is LNHDA and CDR2 is SQIVND (reference sequence). The CDR3 consists of 13 residues. The CDR3 coding sequence is TGTGCCAGTCGACGGGAATCTGGAAACACCATATATTTT. This translates into CASRRESGNTIYF.

This clonotype has more than one count but fewer than ten. CDR3 residues: CASSADMTGLNQPQHF. Written as DNA, the CDR3 is TGTGCCAGCAGTGCAGACATGACAGGGCTCAATCAGCCCCAGCATTTT. V and J are TRBV6-6 and TRBJ1-5; 7 bases match TRBD1. The CDR3 is 16 residues long. J was trimmed by 3 bases and V by 5 bases; bases with no gene match: 10. The germline V gene has CDR1 MNHNY and CDR2 SVGAGI (reference sequence).

The J gene is TRBJ2-7, the V gene TRBV12-3 or TRBV12-4; the D call may be TRBD1 or TRBD2 (5 bases each). With 3 bases removed from V and 1 base from J, the gap between germline ends came to 13 bases. There are 15 residues in the CDR3. The CDR3 sequence: CASSFGVDISYEQYF. The CDR3, as DNA: TGTGCCAGCAGTTTCGGGGTGGACATTTCCTACGAGCAGTACTTC.

The chain uses TRBV11-2 and TRBJ1-2; TRBD1 matches 11 bases. This CDR3 comprises 14 residues. The V segment lost 3 bases and the J segment 6 bases; nucleotides outside the gene matches: 3. Germline V gene lookup returns CDR1 SGHAT and CDR2 FQNNGV. The chain's CDR3 is CASSFPGQGDGYTF. The CDR3 DNA is TGTGCCAGCAGCTTTCCGGGACAGGGGGATGGCTACACCTTC.

The chain carries TRBV2 and TRBJ1-3, with D unresolved. This CDR3 is 13 amino acids long. Germline CDR1 SNHLY, CDR2 FYNNEI. V was trimmed by 3 bases and J by 4 bases, leaving 7 bases between them. In nucleotides, the CDR3 is TGTGCCAGCAGTGAGTGGGGAGGAAACACCATATATTTT. Protein: CASSEWGGNTIYF.

The V gene is TRBV5-1, the J gene TRBJ2-2; TRBD1 matches at 8 bases. Germline V gene lookup returns CDR1 SGHRS and CDR2 YFSETQ. The CDR3 covers 16 residues. With V trimmed by 0 bases and J by 4 bases, 5 bases remained unmatched. CDR3 in amino acids: CASSLGTGRGTGELFF. For the CDR3, the DNA is TGCGCCAGCAGCTTGGGGACAGGGAGAGGCACCGGGGAGCTGTTTTTT.